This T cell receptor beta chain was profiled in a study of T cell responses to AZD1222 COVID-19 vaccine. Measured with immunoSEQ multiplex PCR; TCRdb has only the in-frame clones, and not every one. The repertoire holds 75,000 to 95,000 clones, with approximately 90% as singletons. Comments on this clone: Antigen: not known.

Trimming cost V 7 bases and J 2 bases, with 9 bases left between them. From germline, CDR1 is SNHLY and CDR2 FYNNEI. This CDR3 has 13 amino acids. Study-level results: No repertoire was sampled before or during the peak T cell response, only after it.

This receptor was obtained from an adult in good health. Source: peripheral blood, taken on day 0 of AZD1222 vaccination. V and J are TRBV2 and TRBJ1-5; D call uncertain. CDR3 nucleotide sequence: TGTGCCAGCACACCGTACGGCAATCAGCCCCAGCATTTT. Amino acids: CASTPYGNQPQHF.